The entry below describes one TCR beta chain. The entry originates in a study of T cell changes during pregnancy in multiple sclerosis. TCRdb keeps only in-frame clones here, not all; method: immunoSEQ multiplex PCR. Of fewer than 45,000 clones listed, 92% are singletons. Germline CDR1 SGHTA, CDR2 FQGNSA. Trimming cost V 0 bases and J 3 bases, with 9 bases left between them. This CDR3 has 14 residues. The TCR comes from a female donor with multiple sclerosis, enrolled in a pregnancy study. J is TRBJ2-7 and V is TRBV7-2; possibly TRBD2 for D (5 bases). The sequenced sample was CD4+ T cells from peripheral blood mononuclear cells, obtained in the first trimester of pregnancy. As DNA, the CDR3 is TGTGCCAGCAGCTTAGCAGCCCGGGACTACGAGCAGTACTTC. Amino acid sequence: CASSLAARDYEQYF.